The rows below give T cell receptor beta chains drawn from one sample of a study. MiXCR was run by TCRdb on the 5' RACE reads, yielding one entry per CDR3 protein. The top ten clones hold roughly 2.8% of a sample with under 9,500 distinct CDR3 sequences, around 42% of them seen once. The sequencing input was Tregs sorted from a lymph node. These receptors were collected from a female donor with breast cancer. Both conserved end residues are part of each CDR3. The D gene is left open where the match is weak. Not all rows give a size; the values are once, few, many and, for expanded clones, a class.

J gene: TRBJ2-1; clone size: -; D gene: -; V gene: TRBV4-1; CDR3 DNA: TGCGCCAGCAGCCCCCAAACGAACAATGAGCAGTTCTTC; CDR3 protein: CASSPQTNNEQFF
J gene: TRBJ2-7; clone size: -; D gene: TRBD2; V gene: TRBV7-9; CDR3 DNA: TGTGCCAGCAGCCCCGGGACTACAGCCTACGAGCAGTACTTC; CDR3 protein: CASSPGTTAYEQYF
J gene: TRBJ1-1; clone size: few; D gene: -; V gene: TRBV7-6; CDR3 DNA: TGTGCCAGCAGCAGAGCTACTACGAAGAACACTGAAGCTTTCTTT; CDR3 protein: CASSRATTKNTEAFF
J gene: TRBJ2-1; clone size: -; D gene: -; V gene: TRBV7-3; CDR3 DNA: TGTGCCAGCAGCTACCCAGTCGAGTGGAGCTCCTACAATGAGCAGTTCTTC; CDR3 protein: CASSYPVEWSSYNEQFF
J gene: TRBJ1-2; clone size: medium-sized; D gene: -; V gene: TRBV5-1; CDR3 DNA: TGCGCCAGCAGCCTAGACGCCCAGTTAGGCTACACCTTC; CDR3 protein: CASSLDAQLGYTF
J gene: TRBJ1-1; clone size: -; D gene: -; V gene: TRBV6-1; CDR3 DNA: TGTGCCAGCAGTCTGTACGGCATGAACACTGAAGCTTTCTTT; CDR3 protein: CASSLYGMNTEAFF
J gene: TRBJ2-1; clone size: few; D gene: -; V gene: TRBV10-3; CDR3 DNA: TGTGCCATCAGTGGGTTGCAGTTTTCCTACAATGAGCAGTTCTTC; CDR3 protein: CAISGLQFSYNEQFF
J gene: TRBJ2-5; clone size: -; D gene: TRBD2; V gene: TRBV4-1; CDR3 DNA: TGCGCCAGCTCCGCGACTAGCGGAGTGCAAGAGACCCAGTACTTC; CDR3 protein: CASSATSGVQETQYF
J gene: TRBJ2-2; clone size: -; D gene: TRBD2; V gene: TRBV5-1; CDR3 DNA: TGCGCCAGCAGACTAGCGGGAGTGGATACCGGGGAGCTGTTTTTT; CDR3 protein: CASRLAGVDTGELFF
J gene: TRBJ1-5; clone size: medium-sized; D gene: -; V gene: TRBV6-5; CDR3 DNA: TGTGCCAGCAGCAACAGGGTCGGGCAGCCCCAGCATTTT; CDR3 protein: CASSNRVGQPQHF
J gene: TRBJ2-3; clone size: -; D gene: -; V gene: TRBV6-6; CDR3 DNA: TGTGCCAGCAGCCCCCCCGAGGAACGCGGGTATTTT; CDR3 protein: CASSPPEERGYF
J gene: TRBJ2-2; clone size: -; D gene: -; V gene: TRBV20-1; CDR3 DNA: TGCAGTGCTAGAGATCGGGGCGGGAAGGATCCCGGGGAGCTGTTTTTT; CDR3 protein: CSARDRGGKDPGELFF
J gene: TRBJ1-1; clone size: -; D gene: -; V gene: TRBV5-1; CDR3 DNA: TGCGCCAGCAGCTTGGCGGCAGGGATGAACACTGAAGCTTTCTTT; CDR3 protein: CASSLAAGMNTEAFF
J gene: TRBJ2-7; clone size: -; D gene: TRBD1; V gene: TRBV20-1; CDR3 DNA: TGCAGTGCCTCAGACAGGGAGCTTTTCTACGGGCAGTACTTC; CDR3 protein: CSASDRELFYGQYF
J gene: TRBJ2-5; clone size: -; D gene: TRBD1; V gene: TRBV29-1; CDR3 DNA: TGCAGCGTTGAAACTTTACTGGGACAGGGTATGAGAGAGACCCAGTACTTC; CDR3 protein: CSVETLLGQGMRETQYF
J gene: TRBJ2-7; clone size: -; D gene: -; V gene: TRBV2; CDR3 DNA: TGTGCCAGCAGCCCGAGTCGCGTCTACGAGCAGTACTTC; CDR3 protein: CASSPSRVYEQYF
J gene: TRBJ2-1; clone size: -; D gene: -; V gene: TRBV5-6; CDR3 DNA: TGTGCCAGCACTGACATGAGGTCCTACAATGAGCAGTTCTTC; CDR3 protein: CASTDMRSYNEQFF
J gene: TRBJ2-3; clone size: -; D gene: TRBD2; V gene: TRBV12-3/TRBV12-4; CDR3 DNA: TGTGCCAGCAGTCAAGGACTAGCGGGGGGAACTAGCACAGATACGCAGTATTTT; CDR3 protein: CASSQGLAGGTSTDTQYF
J gene: TRBJ2-1; clone size: -; D gene: -; V gene: TRBV12-3/TRBV12-4; CDR3 DNA: TGTGCCAGCAGTCACCGGACGGAAATCTACAATGAGCAGTTCTTC; CDR3 protein: CASSHRTEIYNEQFF
J gene: TRBJ2-7; clone size: -; D gene: TRBD1; V gene: TRBV27; CDR3 DNA: TGTGCCAGCAGTTTACTTGGCGACAGGGGTAGCGAGCAGTACTTC; CDR3 protein: CASSLLGDRGSEQYF
J gene: TRBJ1-1; clone size: -; D gene: -; V gene: TRBV5-1; CDR3 DNA: TGCGCCAGCAGCTTGTTTGGGGCGAACACTGAAGCTCTCTTT; CDR3 protein: CASSLFGANTEALF
J gene: TRBJ2-3; clone size: few; D gene: -; V gene: TRBV20-1; CDR3 DNA: TGCAGTGCTACCCCACGGCCAGGGAGAAACACAGATACGCAGTATTTT; CDR3 protein: CSATPRPGRNTDTQYF
J gene: TRBJ1-1; clone size: -; D gene: -; V gene: TRBV27; CDR3 DNA: TGTGCCAGCAGTTTAATCGTTGGGGCTGGCACTGAAGCTTTCTTT; CDR3 protein: CASSLIVGAGTEAFF
J gene: TRBJ2-5; clone size: medium-sized; D gene: -; V gene: TRBV6-5; CDR3 DNA: TGTGCCAGCAGCCCCTCTTCTGTTCAAGAGACCCAGTACTTC; CDR3 protein: CASSPSSVQETQYF
J gene: TRBJ2-7; clone size: -; D gene: -; V gene: TRBV7-8; CDR3 DNA: TGCGCCGGCAGCTTGTTTGGCTCTACCTACGAGCAGTACTTC; CDR3 protein: CAGSLFGSTYEQYF
J gene: TRBJ2-5; clone size: -; D gene: TRBD1; V gene: TRBV7-6; CDR3 DNA: TGTGCCAGCAGCTTAGGTGCCGCAGGGGGCCGGGGAGAGACCCAGTACTTC; CDR3 protein: CASSLGAAGGRGETQYF
J gene: TRBJ2-7; clone size: -; D gene: TRBD2; V gene: TRBV7-2; CDR3 DNA: TGTGCCAGCAGCGCCACTAGCGTCTACGAGCAGTACTTC; CDR3 protein: CASSATSVYEQYF